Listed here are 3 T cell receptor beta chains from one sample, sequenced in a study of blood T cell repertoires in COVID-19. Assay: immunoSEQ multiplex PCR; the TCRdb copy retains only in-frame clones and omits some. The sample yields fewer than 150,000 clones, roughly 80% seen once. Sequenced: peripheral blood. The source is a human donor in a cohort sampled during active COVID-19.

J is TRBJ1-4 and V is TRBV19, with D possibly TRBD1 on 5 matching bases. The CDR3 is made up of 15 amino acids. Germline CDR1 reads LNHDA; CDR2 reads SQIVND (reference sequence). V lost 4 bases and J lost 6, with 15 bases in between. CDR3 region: CASSTSWGGDEKLFF. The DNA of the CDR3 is TGTGCCAGTAGTACCTCGTGGGGCGGGGATGAAAAACTGTTTTTT.

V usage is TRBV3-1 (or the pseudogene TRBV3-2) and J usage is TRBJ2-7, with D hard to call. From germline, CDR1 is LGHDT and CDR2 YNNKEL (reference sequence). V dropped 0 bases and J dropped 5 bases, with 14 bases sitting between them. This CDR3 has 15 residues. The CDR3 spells CASSQESTLDDEQYF. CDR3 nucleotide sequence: TGTGCCAGCAGCCAAGAAAGTACCCTAGACGACGAGCAGTACTTC.

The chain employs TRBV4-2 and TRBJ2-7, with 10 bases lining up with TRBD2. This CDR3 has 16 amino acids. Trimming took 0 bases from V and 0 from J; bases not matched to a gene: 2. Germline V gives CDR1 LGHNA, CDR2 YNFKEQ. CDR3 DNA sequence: TGTGCCAGCAGCCAAGAGAGCGGGGGGGTCTCCTACGAGCAGTACTTC. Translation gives CASSQESGGVSYEQYF.